The rows below give T cell receptor beta chains drawn from one sample of a study of blood T cell repertoires in COVID-19. Using immunoSEQ multiplex PCR, the repertoire was profiled, and TCRdb retains in-frame clones only, with some absent. Among roughly 250,000 clones listed, around 87% were seen once. Sequencing was performed on peripheral blood. These receptors were taken from a woman between 50 and 59 years old with acute or convalescent COVID-19. Each CDR3 is given with its conserved first and last residue. Each record gives: V gene, clone size, J gene, D gene, CDR3 protein, CDR3 DNA. D genes are given only for firm matches. Size is stated for part of the rows, as once, few or many counts, or as a class when the clone is expanded.

TRBV29-1	.	TRBJ1-4	TRBD1	CSVKTGGYEKLFF	TGCAGCGTTAAGACAGGGGGGTATGAAAAACTGTTTTTT
TRBV7-2	.	TRBJ2-3	TRBD2	CASSPSGRSSTDTQYF	TGTGCCAGCAGCCCGAGCGGGAGGTCTAGCACAGATACGCAGTATTTT
TRBV14	.	TRBJ2-2	.	CASSQDPGYTGELFF	TGTGCCAGCAGCCAAGATCCGGGTTACACCGGGGAGCTGTTTTTT
TRBV28	.	TRBJ1-2	.	CASSSGPVGEYGYGYTF	TGTGCCAGCAGTTCCGGACCCGTGGGAGAGTATGGCTATGGCTACACCTTC
TRBV7-2	.	TRBJ1-5	.	CASSPGWGGGNQPQHF	TGTGCCAGCAGCCCCGGTTGGGGGGGCGGCAATCAGCCCCAGCATTTT
TRBV14	.	TRBJ1-1	.	CASSLLQSNLNTEAFF	TGTGCCAGCAGCCTCCTACAGTCTAATCTGAACACTGAAGCTTTCTTT
TRBV4-1	once	TRBJ2-3	.	CASSPPTDTQYF	TGCGCCAGCAGCCCCCCAACAGATACGCAGTATTTT
TRBV6-2/TRBV6-3	.	TRBJ2-5	TRBD2	CASSSWTSGGQETQYF	TGTGCCAGCAGTTCCTGGACTAGCGGAGGGCAAGAGACCCAGTACTTC
TRBV11-3	.	TRBJ1-3	.	CASSPGLSGNTIYF	TGTGCCAGCAGCCCGGGACTCTCTGGAAACACCATATATTTT
TRBV29-1	.	TRBJ1-2	TRBD1	CSVARDSDYGYTF	TGCAGCGTTGCCCGGGACAGCGACTATGGCTACACCTTC
TRBV4-3	once	TRBJ1-5	.	CASSQERQPGRPQHF	TGCGCCAGCAGCCAAGAGAGACAGCCCGGTAGGCCCCAGCATTTT
TRBV10-3	.	TRBJ2-7	.	CATAGGKGAYEQYF	TGTGCCACCGCTGGGGGGAAAGGAGCCTACGAGCAGTACTTC
TRBV7-2	.	TRBJ2-7	TRBD2	CASSLEATHSGRIPREQYF	TGTGCCAGCAGCTTAGAGGCCACCCATAGCGGGAGGATCCCACGCGAGCAGTACTTC
TRBV28	.	TRBJ2-2	TRBD2	CASSLPGLAGVTGELFF	TGTGCCAGCAGTTTACCGGGACTAGCGGGAGTTACCGGGGAGCTGTTTTTT
TRBV24-1	.	TRBJ2-7	TRBD1	CATSRQGAEQYF	TGTGCCACCAGCCGACAGGGTGCCGAGCAGTACTTC
TRBV19	.	TRBJ2-7	.	CASTQTIQGYEQYF	TGTGCCAGCACCCAGACCATACAGGGATACGAGCAGTACTTC
TRBV18	.	TRBJ2-7	.	CASSHSGPPYEQYF	TGTGCCAGCTCACACTCAGGGCCCCCGTACGAGCAGTACTTC